This T cell receptor (beta chain) was sequenced for a study of OX40 agonist ivuxolimab in advanced cancers. Study context: Treatment of patients was with ivuxolimab, an agonistic anti-OX40 (CD134) antibody.

As for this clone: Its target is unknown.

This CDR3 has 15 residues. The V gene end was trimmed by 10 bases and the J gene end by 4 bases; junction bases not matched to a gene: 10. The V gene's germline CDR1 is SNHLY and CDR2 FYNNEI. Study-wide results and caveats: Nonresponders included some who also had low normalized T-cell clonal expansion. The mean number of expanded clones was higher in CD8+ T cells than in CD4+.

The table came from immunoSEQ multiplex PCR; TCRdb's copy has only in-frame clones and leaves some out. The data hold 77,000 or so clones, with over 70% observed a single time. The input for sequencing was CD4+ or CD8+ T cells sorted from blood, taken in a trial of the OX40 agonist ivuxolimab. V is TRBV2 and J is TRBJ1-3; 10 positions match TRBD1. The receptor was derived from an adult with an advanced solid tumor such as melanoma, head and neck, liver or kidney cancer. The CDR3 region is CATTPGQGFGNTIYF. The CDR3 DNA sequence: TGTGCCACCACACCGGGACAGGGGTTCGGAAACACCATATATTTT.